Detailed here is one TCR beta chain. This record belongs to a study of T cells after somatic rescue of genetic block. The CDR3 spans 13 residues. Trimming pared 3 bases from V and 3 bases from J, leaving 8 bases between. CDR1 and CDR2 from the germline V gene are ENHRY and SYGVKD. Data came from immunoSEQ multiplex PCR; TCRdb stores just in-frame clones and leaves some out. The sample has 14,000 to 15,000 clones, 65% to 75% seen once; the top ten hold 12% to 15%. This chain links TRBV10-3 with TRBJ1-2; D might be TRBD1 (6 bases). The TCR originated in a boy aged 10-17 years. Sequencing was done on a sample of peripheral blood mononuclear cells (PBMCs). The CDR3 protein is CAISDRGDYGYTF. DNA for the CDR3: TGTGCCATCAGTGATAGGGGGGACTATGGCTACACCTTC.